The 9 T cell receptor beta chains given below trace back to one sample, sequenced in a study of PD-1 and CTLA-4 blockade in melanoma. Sequenced by immunoSEQ multiplex PCR; TCRdb stores in-frame clones only, minus some. The table includes fewer than 20,000 clones, about 70% detected once. Sequenced material: CD8+ T cells from peripheral blood, taken from a patient given anti-PD-1 treatment. The source is a human donor with melanoma.

With respect to this clone: Additional DNA sequences in this sample encode the identical CDR3. CDR3 protein: CASSYSGTSGDTQYF. For the CDR3, the DNA is TGTGCCAGCAGTTACTCAGGGACTAGCGGGGATACGCAGTATTTT. The chain uses TRBV6-5 and TRBJ2-3, with TRBD2 matching over 12 bases. CDR1 and CDR2 from the germline V gene are MNHEY and SVGAGI. V lost 0 bases, J lost 6 bases, and 1 base stayed unmatched. CDR3 size: 15 residues.

The chain carries TRBV6-2 or TRBV6-3 and TRBJ2-3; D remains unclear. The germline V gene has CDR1 MNHEY and CDR2 SVGEGT. The CDR3 runs to 16 residues. V was clipped by 3 bases and J by 4 bases, with 17 bases between them. The CDR3 here is CASSYPVPYLADTQYF. In nucleotides, the CDR3 is TGTGCCAGCAGTTATCCAGTGCCTTATCTAGCAGATACGCAGTATTTT.

This clone was seen only a few times. This chain links TRBV6-4 with TRBJ1-5; 7 nucleotides agree with TRBD1. Germline V gene data show CDR1 as MRHNA and CDR2 as SNTAGT. V lost 6 bases to trimming and J lost 5 bases; unmatched junction nucleotides: 7. The CDR3 contains 14 residues. The CDR3 region has the DNA TGTGCCAGCAGATGGGGACAGCCAGATCAGCCCCAGCATTTT. This sequence encodes CASRWGQPDQPQHF.

The chain uses TRBV9 and TRBJ1-2; TRBD1 matches 7 bases. There are 15 residues in the CDR3. The V segment lost 5 bases and the J segment 6 bases; nucleotides outside the gene matches: 13. CDR1 SGDLS and CDR2 YYNGEE come from the germline V gene. CDR3 sequence (DNA): TGTGCCAGCAGAGGGGGGGGCTTGACAGGGCATGGCTACACCTTC. Protein product: CASRGGGLTGHGYTF.

The J gene is TRBJ2-3, the V gene TRBV27; 8 bases align to TRBD2. After removal of 0 bases from V and 2 bases from J, the junction contained 16 bases not matched to a gene. The germline gives CDR1 MNHEY, CDR2 SMNVEV (reference sequence). This CDR3 spans 20 amino acids. CDR3 sequence: CASSLSFWSERGRYTDTQYF. The CDR3 DNA reads as TGTGCCAGCAGTTTATCATTCTGGTCAGAGCGGGGGAGATACACAGATACGCAGTATTTT.

This clone was counted a single time. This sequence joins TRBV7-8 and TRBJ2-7; D possibly uses TRBD1 or TRBD2 (6 bases each). CDR3 size: 13 residues. V was cut by 3 bases and J by 5 bases, with 11 bases left in between. Germline V gene sequence: CDR1 SGHVS, CDR2 FQNEAQ. The CDR3 DNA follows: TGTGCCAGCAGCTTTGGGGGGCGGGACGAGCAGTACTTC. Amino acids: CASSFGGRDEQYF.

This chain uses TRBV18 with TRBJ2-7, with 10 bases fitting TRBD2. CDR3 length equals 15 residues. Germline-derived CDR1 and CDR2 are KGHSH and LQKENI. V lost 2 bases, J lost 6 bases, and 7 bases stayed unmatched. The CDR3 DNA reads as TGTGCCAGCTCACCAAGGGAGCGGGAGGGAGGCGAGCAGTACTTC. It codes for CASSPREREGGEQYF.

V gene TRBV19 combines with J gene TRBJ2-7; D is unclear. The CDR3 has 12 amino acids. V was cut by 5 bases and J by 4 bases, with 9 bases left in between. The germline gives CDR1 LNHDA, CDR2 SQIVND (reference sequence). In DNA, the CDR3 is TGTGCCAGTAGTCACGACCCTTACGAGCAGTACTTC. Protein sequence: CASSHDPYEQYF.

This clone was observed once. The chain uses TRBV2 and TRBJ2-2; TRBD2 might be the D (5 bases). Germline V CDR1 and CDR2: SNHLY, FYNNEI. This CDR3 has 14 amino acids. Trimming shortened V by 7 bases and J by 1 base, and 10 bases separated the two germline ends. DNA of the CDR3: TGTGCCAGCAAGACGGGGTGGAACACCGGGGAGCTGTTTTTT. Amino acids: CASKTGWNTGELFF.